The 26 T cell receptor beta chains presented below share a single source sample, sequenced in a study of human T cells and chemical hapten exposure. TCRdb reanalysed the RACE reads using MiXCR and keeps one entry per CDR3 protein. The sample shows 300,000 to 400,000 distinct CDR3 sequences, about 7% of them seen only once. Time point meaning: patch test 1, 2 weeks after DPC sensitization. The sample's treatment: therapeutic diphenylcyclopropenone sensitization with weekly scalp DPC. The material sequenced was whole blood, taken in connection with sensitization to the hapten diphenylcyclopropenone (DPC). The receptors originated from a woman aged 18 to 35 with alopecia areata. Some clones in this sample may be carry-over from other donors' samples.

This clonotype has a handful of counts. J is TRBJ2-1 and V is TRBV11-2; D could derive from TRBD1 or TRBD2 (5 bases each). The CDR3 contains 16 residues. Germline assignment: CDR1 SGHAT and CDR2 FQNNGV. V was cut by 5 bases and J by 0 bases, with 14 bases left in between. The CDR3 sequence: CASSSFRDPSYNEQFF. The CDR3 nucleotides read TGTGCCAGCAGCAGCTTCCGGGACCCCTCCTACAATGAGCAGTTCTTC. The whole variable domain, filled in from reference TRBV11-2 and TRBJ2-1, reads EAGVAQSPRYKIIEKRQSVAFWCNPISGHATLYWYQQILGQGPKLLIQFQNNGVVDDSQLPKDRFSAERLKGVDSTLKIQPAKLEDSAVYLCASSSFRDPSYNEQFFGPGTRLTVL.

In this sample, this clonotype turned up a few times. Here the CDR3 reads CAIPTGGGVNEQFF. DNA of the CDR3: TGTGCCATCCCGACTGGCGGGGGGGTGAATGAGCAGTTCTTC. The chain employs TRBV12-3 or TRBV12-4 and TRBJ2-1, with 9 bases identical to TRBD2. The trim removed 10 bases at V and 7 bases at J, leaving 11 bases unmatched. This CDR3 is built from 14 residues.

This clonotype was seen only a few times. The chain links TRBV7-9 to TRBJ1-1; perhaps TRBD1 as D (5 bases). Trimming removed 0 bases from V and 1 base from J, with 9 bases in between. The germline V gene has CDR1 SEHNR and CDR2 FQNEAQ (reference sequence). The CDR3 covers 15 residues. The CDR3 here is CASSLAGPSNTEAFF. CDR3 DNA sequence: TGTGCCAGCAGCTTAGCGGGGCCATCGAACACTGAAGCTTTCTTT.

This clonotype was found many times. The rearrangement uses TRBV6-1 and TRBJ2-7; a possible D gene is TRBD2 (5 bases). This CDR3 is built from 12 residues. Per the germline V gene, CDR1 is MNHNS and CDR2 is SASEGT. The ends were cut back, 1 base at V and 6 bases at J, with 7 bases in the middle. CDR3 DNA sequence: TGTGCCAGCAGTGAAGGGGAGACCGAGCAGTACTTC. It translates to CASSEGETEQYF.

This clonotype came up many times. This sequence joins TRBV4-2 and TRBJ2-5; 10 bases fit TRBD1. Per germline, CDR1 LGHNA and CDR2 YNFKEQ. V trimming: 5 bases; J trimming: 5 bases; junction bases outside the gene matches: 11. The CDR3 consists of 16 residues. CDR3 nucleotides: TGTGCCAGCAGCTCAATGGTCGGGACAGGGGACGAGACCCAGTACTTC. Translated: CASSSMVGTGDETQYF.

This clonotype has ten or more counts. The V call is TRBV7-2, the J call TRBJ2-3; either TRBD1 or TRBD2 may supply D (5 bases each). Germline-derived CDR1 and CDR2 are SGHTA and FQGNSA. This CDR3 is built from 15 residues. Trimming removed 0 bases from V and 3 bases from J, with 10 bases in between. DNA of the CDR3: TGTGCCAGCAGCTTAGCGGGACCAAGGACAGATACGCAGTATTTT. As protein: CASSLAGPRTDTQYF.

This clonotype turned up a few times. The genes are TRBV10-3 and TRBJ2-7; D might be TRBD2 (6 bases). CDR1 and CDR2 (germline): ENHRY, SYGVKD. This CDR3 is 14 amino acids long. V lost 3 bases, J lost 2 bases, and 11 bases lay in between. The CDR3 region is CAISDRLEAYEQYF. CDR3 in DNA: TGTGCCATCAGTGATCGACTAGAAGCCTACGAGCAGTACTTC.

This clonotype was detected a few times. The chain combines TRBV6-2 or TRBV6-3 with TRBJ1-1; a possible D gene is TRBD1 (6 bases). CDR1 MNHEY and CDR2 SVGEGT come from the germline V gene. The length of the CDR3 is 14 residues. Trimming removed 1 base from V and 3 bases from J, with 9 bases in between. CDR3 bases: TGTGCCAGCAGTTACTTACAGGGCGACACTGAAGCTTTCTTT. This gives the protein CASSYLQGDTEAFF.

This clonotype has a count of ten or more. J is TRBJ2-6 and V is TRBV7-6; TRBD2 is a possible D gene (5 bases). V shed 8 bases and J shed 0 bases, with 14 bases lying between them. The CDR3 totals 16 residues. Germline V gene lookup returns CDR1 SGHVS and CDR2 FNYEAQ. The CDR3 spells CASFREGISGANVLTF. For the CDR3, the DNA is TGTGCCAGCTTTCGAGAGGGTATCTCTGGGGCCAACGTCCTGACTTTC.

This clonotype was seen repeatedly, ten times or more. The chain has TRBV5-1 and TRBJ1-2; D remains unclear. Germline CDR1 and CDR2: SGHRS and YFSETQ. V lost 0 bases, J lost 3 bases, and 9 bases lay in between. CDR3 length: 14 amino acids. The CDR3 protein is CASSLAGRYYGYTF. For the CDR3, the DNA is TGCGCCAGCAGCTTGGCGGGCAGATACTATGGCTACACCTTC.

The CDR3 DNA follows: TGCAGTGCTAACCGACTAGCGGGGGGATCAGATACGCAGTATTTT. Amino acid sequence: CSANRLAGGSDTQYF. The V gene is TRBV20-1, the J gene TRBJ2-3, with 13 bases lining up with TRBD2. Germline V CDR1 and CDR2: DFQATT, SNEGSKA (reference sequence). Losses at the gene ends were 4 bases for V and 4 bases for J; bases not matched to a gene: 5. The CDR3 length is 15 residues.

This clonotype was counted ten times or more. V is TRBV7-9 and J is TRBJ1-6, with no clear D. CDR1 is SEHNR, CDR2 FQNEAQ, per germline (reference sequence). CDR3 length: 13 residues. V was shortened by 8 bases and J by 8 bases, with 13 bases between the two germline ends. The CDR3 coding sequence is TGTGCCAGCGGCCTCCAAGTCGATTCACCCCTCCACTTT. It specifies CASGLQVDSPLHF.

This clonotype showed up just a few times. The chain combines TRBV7-3 with TRBJ1-1, with D unclear. Trimming left V 5 bases short and J 7 bases short, with 14 bases between. The CDR3 consists of 13 residues. Germline CDR1 and CDR2: SGHTA and FQGTGA. In nucleotides, the CDR3 is TGTGCCAGCAGCCCGAAGGACGGAGATGAAGCTTTCTTT. Its protein is CASSPKDGDEAFF.

This sequence joins TRBV7-2 and TRBJ1-2; TRBD1 is a possible D gene (6 bases). CDR1 and CDR2 from the germline V gene are SGHTA and FQGNSA. This CDR3 region has 16 residues. V lost 4 bases to trimming and J lost 2 bases, with 17 bases between them. CDR3 bases: TGTGCCAGCAGCTCTAGGGCCTGGACAGAAAACTATGGCTACACCTTC. Residues: CASSSRAWTENYGYTF.

This clonotype appeared many times. The genes are TRBV7-9 and TRBJ1-1; weak D call: TRBD1 (5 bases). The CDR3 sequence is 14 residues long. Germline V CDR1 and CDR2: SEHNR, FQNEAQ (reference sequence). The germline V and J ends were trimmed by 5 bases and 0 bases, with 10 bases remaining between them. The CDR3 sequence: CASSPRDLNTEAFF. For the CDR3, the DNA is TGTGCCAGCAGCCCCAGGGACCTGAACACTGAAGCTTTCTTT.

As to this clonotype: Possible read error: a much larger clone is one base away. V and J are TRBV7-3 and TRBJ2-1, with 11 nucleotides matching TRBD2. Germline CDR1 SGHTA, CDR2 FQGTGA. CDR3 size: 17 residues. CDR3 DNA sequence: TGTGCCAGCAGCTATAGCGGGCTAGCGGGGGGCGACAATGAGCAGATCTTC. Protein sequence: CASSYSGLAGGDNEQIF.

This clonotype turned up a few times. V usage is TRBV7-9 and J usage is TRBJ2-4, with D unclear. The germline gives CDR1 SEHNR, CDR2 FQNEAQ (reference sequence). The CDR3 extends over 13 amino acids. Trimming left V 5 bases short and J 8 bases short, with 13 bases between. Here the CDR3 reads CASSPQVEHIQYF. The CDR3 DNA is TGTGCCAGCAGCCCCCAAGTGGAGCACATTCAGTACTTC.

This clonotype has a handful of counts. The chain links TRBV6-1 to TRBJ2-7, with TRBD1 matching 12 bases. The CDR3 is 12 amino acids. The germline gives CDR1 MNHNS, CDR2 SASEGT. Trimming at V came to 6 bases and at J to 9 bases, leaving 3 bases not matched to a gene. The CDR3 is CASRWDRGLQYF. The CDR3 nucleotides are TGTGCCAGCAGGTGGGACAGGGGGCTGCAGTACTTC.

This clonotype has ten or more counts. The chain couples TRBV29-1 to TRBJ2-2, with D hard to call. The V end lost 3 bases, the J end lost 3 bases, and 5 bases lay between the germline ends. CDR3 size: 12 residues. Germline V gene lookup returns CDR1 SQVTM and CDR2 ANQGSEA. In DNA form, the CDR3 reads TGCAGCGTTGACCTGCACACCGGGGAGCTGTTTTTT. Translated: CSVDLHTGELFF.

In this sample, this clonotype turned up a few times. This chain links TRBV4-2 with TRBJ2-7; TRBD2 aligns across 8 bases. The germline V gene encodes CDR1 LGHNA and CDR2 YNFKEQ. This CDR3 contains 19 residues. The V and J ends lost 4 bases and 1 base, in that order; junction bases with no gene match: 18. DNA of the CDR3: TGTGCCAGCAGCCCCGAAACGGGACTAGTGATAACCCAATCCTACGAGCAGTACTTC. This codes for CASSPETGLVITQSYEQYF.

As for this clonotype: A much larger clone lies a single base off, so this may be a read error. V is TRBV7-3 and J is TRBJ2-5, with 9 bases that match TRBD1. Germline loops: CDR1 SGHTA, CDR2 FQGTGA. With V trimmed by 5 bases and J by 6 bases, 16 bases remained unmatched. CDR3 length: 17 amino acids. As DNA, the CDR3 is TGTGCCAGCAGCCTTGGGCGGGGACAGGGATTAGGGAAGACCCAGTACTTC. Its protein is CASSLGRGQGLGKTQYF.

This clonotype was found many times. J is TRBJ2-5 and V is TRBV29-1; D is uncertain. Trimming took 4 bases from V and 2 from J, leaving 2 bases between them. Germline CDR1 and CDR2: SQVTM and ANQGSEA. This CDR3 region has 10 residues. CDR3 protein: CSVGQETQYF. CDR3 in DNA: TGCAGCGTTGGACAAGAGACCCAGTACTTC.

A few counts support this clonotype. CDR3 protein: CASSLGGGGSTDTQYF. The CDR3, as DNA: TGTGCCAGCAGCTTAGGCGGGGGGGGCTCCACAGATACGCAGTATTTT. V and J are TRBV13 and TRBJ2-3; 8 nucleotides align to TRBD2. V lost 0 bases and J lost 2; bases outside the gene matches: 4. The germline V gene has CDR1 PRHDT and CDR2 FYEKMQ (reference sequence). The CDR3 is 16 amino acids.

J is TRBJ2-2 and V is TRBV5-4; D is perhaps TRBD1 (6 bases). CDR3 length: 14 amino acids. Trimming shortened V by 4 bases and J by 5 bases, and 12 bases separated the two germline ends. Germline V gives CDR1 SGHNT, CDR2 YYREEE (reference sequence). The CDR3 spells CASSPGTRTGELFF. DNA of the CDR3: TGTGCCAGCAGCCCCGGGACAAGGACCGGGGAGCTGTTTTTT. Supplemented by reference TRBV5-4 and TRBJ2-2, the full variable domain reads ETGVTQSPTHLIKTRGQQVTLRCSSQSGHNTVSWYQQALGQGPQFIFQYYREEENGRGNFPPRFSGLQFPNYSSELNVNALELDDSALYLCASSPGTRTGELFFGEGSRLTVL.

This clonotype occurred many times. The J gene is TRBJ2-3, the V gene TRBV7-2, with no clear D. Trimming took 3 bases from V and 0 from J, leaving 13 bases between them. The CDR3 has 16 residues. Germline V gene data show CDR1 as SGHTA and CDR2 as FQGNSA. The CDR3 nucleotides read TGTGCCAGCAGCTTTGACGGCCTGCATAGCACAGATACGCAGTATTTT. Its translation: CASSFDGLHSTDTQYF.

This clonotype was counted many times. This sequence joins TRBV6-2 or TRBV6-3 and TRBJ1-1, with D perhaps TRBD1 (5 bases). Trimming removed 9 bases from V and 3 bases from J, with 14 bases in between. Germline CDR1 reads MNHEY; CDR2 reads SVGEGT. This CDR3 spans 13 amino acids. The CDR3 here is CASNRGPHTEAFF. The CDR3 DNA reads TGTGCCAGTAATCGGGGACCGCACACTGAAGCTTTCTTT.